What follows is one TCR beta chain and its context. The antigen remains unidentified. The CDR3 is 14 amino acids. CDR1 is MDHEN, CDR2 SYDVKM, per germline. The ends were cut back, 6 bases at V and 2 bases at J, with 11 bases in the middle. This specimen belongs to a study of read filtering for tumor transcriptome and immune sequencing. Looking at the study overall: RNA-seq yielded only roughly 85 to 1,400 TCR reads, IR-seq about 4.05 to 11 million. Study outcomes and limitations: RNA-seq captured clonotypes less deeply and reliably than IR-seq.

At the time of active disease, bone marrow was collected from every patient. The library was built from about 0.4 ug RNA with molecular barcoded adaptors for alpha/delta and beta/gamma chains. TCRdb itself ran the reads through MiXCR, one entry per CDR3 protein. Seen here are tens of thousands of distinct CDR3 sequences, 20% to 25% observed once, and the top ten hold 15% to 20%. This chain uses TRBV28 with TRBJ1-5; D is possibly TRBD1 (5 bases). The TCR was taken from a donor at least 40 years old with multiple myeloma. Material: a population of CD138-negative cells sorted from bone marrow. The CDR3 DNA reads TGTGCCAGCAGCTATCCCAGGGGCAATCAGCCCCAGCATTTT. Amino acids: CASSYPRGNQPQHF.